One T cell receptor (beta chain) is described in this entry. Its antigen remains unknown. This sample is drawn from a study of immune evolution from preneoplasia to lung adenocarcinoma. Resections took place in Japan or China from 2014 to 2017. Clones were read by immunoSEQ multiplex PCR, and TCRdb kept only the in-frame ones, dropping some. This sample has about 7,200 clones, with around three quarters found just once. Broader study findings: Later-stage lesions seemingly showed higher T cell density and diversity than normal lung.

CDR1 and CDR2 (germline): SNHLY, FYNNEI. CDR3 length equals 14 residues. Trimming cost V 6 bases and J 2 bases, with 13 bases left between them. The sequenced sample was FFPE adjacent normal lung tissue. The sequence was obtained from a person aged 65-85 years with lung adenocarcinoma. The V gene is TRBV2, the J gene TRBJ1-2; TRBD1 is a possible D gene (5 bases). The CDR3 DNA is TGTGCCAGCAGAGTAGGGGCCACCAACTATGGCTACACCTTC. Translated: CASRVGATNYGYTF.